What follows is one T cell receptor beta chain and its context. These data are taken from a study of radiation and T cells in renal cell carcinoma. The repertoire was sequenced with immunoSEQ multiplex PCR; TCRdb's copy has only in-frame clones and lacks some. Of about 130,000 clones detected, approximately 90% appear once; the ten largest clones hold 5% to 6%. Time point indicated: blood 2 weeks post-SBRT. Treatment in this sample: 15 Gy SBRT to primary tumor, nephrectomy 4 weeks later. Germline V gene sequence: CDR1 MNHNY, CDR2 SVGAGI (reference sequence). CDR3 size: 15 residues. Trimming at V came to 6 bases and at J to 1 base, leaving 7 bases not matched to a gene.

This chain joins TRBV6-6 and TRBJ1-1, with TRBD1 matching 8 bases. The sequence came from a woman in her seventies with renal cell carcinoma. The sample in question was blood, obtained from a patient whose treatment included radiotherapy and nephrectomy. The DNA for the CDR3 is TGTGCCAGCAGGGCCGGACAGGGCGCGAACACTGAAGCTTTCTTT. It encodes CASRAGQGANTEAFF.